Following are 5 T cell receptor beta chains from one sample sequenced in a study of T cells in Graves' hyperthyroidism and ophthalmopathy. What was amplified from RNA transcripts were TCR beta CDR3 regions. The HTBI primer set drove a first-round RT-PCR of the TCR CDR3. TCRdb re-analysed the multiplex PCR reads in MiXCR, keeping a single row per CDR3 protein. Of approximately 590,000 distinct CDR3 sequences in the sample, around a sixth were seen once. Source material: blood. These receptors came from a woman aged 25 to 39 with Graves' hyperthyroidism.

This clonotype was counted only a few times. This chain joins TRBV10-2 and TRBJ2-2; 7 nucleotides align to TRBD1. The junction had 4 bases not matched to a gene; V was cut back by 0 bases and J by 3 bases. This CDR3 region has 16 residues. From germline, CDR1 is WSHSY and CDR2 SAAADI. The CDR3 DNA sequence: TGCGCCAGCAGTGAGTCAGGGGGCGTCGACACCGGGGAGCTGTTTTTT. Its protein product is CASSESGGVDTGELFF.

This clonotype has a count of ten or more. This chain joins TRBV4-1 and TRBJ1-4; TRBD1 is a possible D gene (6 bases). Germline V gene data show CDR1 as MGHRA and CDR2 as YSYEKL. Trimming took 4 bases from V and 1 from J, leaving 10 bases between them. The CDR3 sequence is 15 residues long. In DNA form, the CDR3 reads TGCGCCAGCAGCCGACAGGAATTAACTAATGAAAAACTGTTTTTT. Translating it yields CASSRQELTNEKLFF.

There are many counts of this clonotype. This chain uses TRBV6-1 with TRBJ2-3; a weak D match, TRBD2 (5 bases). Trimming took off 7 bases at V and 2 bases at J, with 16 bases between the two ends. The CDR3 extends over 15 amino acids. Germline CDR1 and CDR2: MNHNS and SASEGT. The CDR3 DNA reads as TGTGCCAGCAAGGTCTCGGGATATCACACAGATACGCAGTATTTT. Protein product: CASKVSGYHTDTQYF.

The chain employs TRBV6-1 and TRBJ2-1; D gene uncertain. The V gene lost 7 bases and the J gene lost 0 bases, with 7 bases spanning the gap. Per the germline V gene, CDR1 is MNHNS and CDR2 is SASEGT. CDR3 length equals 13 residues. The CDR3 loop reads CASIGDSYNEQFF. The CDR3 coding sequence is TGTGCCAGCATAGGAGACTCCTACAATGAGCAGTTCTTC.

This clonotype was picked up a small number of times. The DNA of the CDR3 is TGTGCCAGCAGCTTATGGGGGGTCCCTGAAGCTTTCTTT. Its translation: CASSLWGVPEAFF. This chain links TRBV7-9 with TRBJ1-1; tentative D call: TRBD1 (5 bases). Trimming cost V 2 bases and J 6 bases, with 10 bases left between them. Looked up from germline, CDR1 is SEHNR and CDR2 is FQNEAQ (reference sequence). The CDR3 contains 13 residues. Together with reference TRBV7-9 and TRBJ1-1, the CDR3 gives the full variable domain: DTGVSQNPRHKITKRGQNVTFRCDPISEHNRLYWYRQTLGQGPEFLTYFQNEAQLEKSRLLSDRFSAERPKGSFSTLEIQRTEQGDSAMYLCASSLWGVPEAFFGQGTRLTVV.